The 32 T cell receptor beta chains given below trace back to one sample, sequenced in a study of radiotherapy plus CTLA-4 blockade in lung cancer. Measured with immunoSEQ multiplex PCR; TCRdb has only the in-frame clones, and not every one. In the table there are approximately 47,000 clones, around four fifths of which are singletons. The specimen comprised peripheral blood, sampled from a patient treated with radiotherapy plus ipilimumab. The receptor set was obtained from a human donor with non-small cell lung cancer who had stable disease on radiotherapy plus ipilimumab.

The gene calls are TRBV10-3 and TRBJ2-5, with 15 bases that match TRBD2. V lost 6 bases and J lost 2; bases outside the gene matches: 4. CDR1 ENHRY and CDR2 SYGVKD come from the germline V gene. The CDR3 extends over 16 amino acids. CDR3: CAISAGLAGGQETQYF. The CDR3 DNA follows: TGTGCCATCAGCGCAGGACTAGCGGGAGGGCAAGAGACCCAGTACTTC.

The rearrangement links TRBV7-9 to TRBJ1-1; D is unresolved. CDR1 is SEHNR and CDR2 is FQNEAQ in the germline V gene (reference sequence). The CDR3 consists of 15 residues. The V end lost 6 bases, the J end lost 4 bases, and 18 bases lay between the germline ends. For the CDR3, the DNA is TGTGCCAGCAGTTCGTTCAGCGGGAGGGTCACTGAAGCTTTCTTT. It encodes CASSSFSGRVTEAFF.

This chain connects TRBV21-1 to TRBJ2-7; the table names TRBD2, a call not compared with the DNA. TRBV21-1 corresponds to a pseudogene. CDR3 length equals 21 residues. This CDR3 reads CASSKWRRWILSVGLKCEQYF. CDR3 nucleotides: TGTGCCAGCAGCAAATGGAGAAGGTGGATTTTATCTGTGGGACTTAAATGCGAGCAGTACTTC.

Regarding this clone: Other DNA sequences from this sample encode an identical CDR3 as well. The genes are TRBV6-1 and TRBJ2-3, with D perhaps matching TRBD2 (5 bases). Germline V lookup: CDR1 MNHNS, CDR2 SASEGT. The CDR3 consists of 13 residues. Deletions cut 8 bases from V and 1 base from J, with 10 bases between. CDR3 nucleotides: TGTGCCAGCCGAGGAGGAGGCACAGATACGCAGTATTTT. This encodes CASRGGGTDTQYF.

This chain links TRBV7-6 with TRBJ2-3; tentative D call: TRBD2 (6 bases). V was shortened by 1 base and J by 5 bases, with 10 bases between the two germline ends. There are 14 residues in the CDR3. Germline V CDR1 and CDR2: SGHVS, FNYEAQ. CDR3 loop: CASSLGREGDTQYF. CDR3 DNA sequence: TGTGCCAGCAGCTTAGGGCGGGAAGGAGATACGCAGTATTTT.

The CDR3 region has the DNA TGTGCCAGCTGGGCCAGGGGGCGTCGGACTGAAGCTTTCTTT. The encoded protein is CASWARGRRTEAFF. This chain links TRBV19 with TRBJ1-1, with 8 bases fitting TRBD1. The CDR3 runs 14 residues. The germline V gene encodes CDR1 LNHDA and CDR2 SQIVND (reference sequence). V lost 9 bases to trimming and J lost 5 bases; unmatched junction nucleotides: 11.

The chain links TRBV7-2 to TRBJ1-5; tentatively, D is TRBD1 (5 bases). The V gene's germline CDR1 is SGHTA and CDR2 FQGNSA. V was pared by 0 bases and J by 7 bases, with 10 bases between. The CDR3 covers 14 residues. The CDR3 sequence: CASSLAGGDQPQHF. The CDR3 DNA sequence: TGTGCCAGCAGCTTAGCGGGGGGTGACCAGCCCCAGCATTTT.

The chain carries TRBV7-8 and TRBJ2-7, with 8 bases matching TRBD1. CDR1 and CDR2 from the germline V gene are SGHVS and FQNEAQ. The V segment lost 1 base and the J segment 5 bases; nucleotides outside the gene matches: 13. CDR3 length: 17 residues. The CDR3 sequence is CASSLEYVGQGNNEQYF. The CDR3 bases are TGTGCCAGCAGCTTAGAGTACGTAGGACAGGGTAATAACGAGCAGTACTTC.

V and J are TRBV7-2 and TRBJ1-5, with D maybe TRBD1 (6 bases). Germline V lookup: CDR1 SGHTA, CDR2 FQGNSA. V gave up 1 base and J gave up 7 bases, with 14 bases separating them. The CDR3 has 15 amino acids. CDR3 protein: CASSLGGGGVQPQHF. The CDR3 DNA reads as TGTGCCAGCAGCTTAGGAGGGGGAGGGGTCCAGCCCCAGCATTTT. Based on the CDR3 plus reference TRBV7-2 and TRBJ1-5, the full variable domain is GAGVSQSPSNKVTEKGKDVELRCDPISGHTALYWYRQSLGQGLEFLIYFQGNSAPDKSGLPSDRFSAERTGGSVSTLTIQRTQQEDSAVYLCASSLGGGGVQPQHFGDGTRLSIL.

V gene TRBV28 combines with J gene TRBJ2-1; 8 nucleotides match TRBD2. Trimming at V came to 6 bases and at J to 2 bases, leaving 6 bases not matched to a gene. This CDR3 spans 15 amino acids. CDR1 and CDR2 from the germline V gene are MDHEN and SYDVKM. The DNA for the CDR3 is TGTGCCAGCAGCCCTACTAGCGGTGCCTACAATGAGCAGTTCTTC. Translated: CASSPTSGAYNEQFF.

The genes are TRBV27 and TRBJ2-2; maybe TRBD2 (6 bases). CDR3 length equals 15 residues. V was shortened by 5 bases and J by 5 bases, with 15 bases between the two germline ends. Germline V gene sequence: CDR1 MNHEY, CDR2 SMNVEV (reference sequence). This chain's CDR3 is CASSPYLEGTGELFF. In DNA, the CDR3 is TGTGCCAGCAGTCCTTATCTGGAGGGAACCGGGGAGCTGTTTTTT.

The chain recombines TRBV28 with TRBJ2-1; 11 bases match TRBD2. The germline V gene has CDR1 MDHEN and CDR2 SYDVKM. This CDR3 region has 17 residues. J was trimmed by 6 bases and V by 4 bases; bases with no gene match: 11. The CDR3 is CASSSRKLAGDLNEQFF. Written as DNA, the CDR3 is TGTGCCAGCAGTTCTCGGAAACTAGCGGGAGATCTCAATGAGCAGTTCTTC.

The CDR3 DNA follows: TGTGCCAGCAGGGGACTAGTTGGGGGTGAGCAGTTCTTC. This sequence encodes CASRGLVGGEQFF. The chain recombines TRBV6-1 with TRBJ2-1; 8 bases are a match to TRBD2. V lost 6 bases, J lost 9 bases, and 7 bases stayed unmatched. Germline-derived CDR1 and CDR2 are MNHNS and SASEGT. The CDR3 length is 13 residues.

The J gene is TRBJ2-2, the V gene TRBV7-9; possible D gene TRBD2, 6 bases. Germline lookup yields CDR1 SEHNR and CDR2 FQNEAQ (reference sequence). This CDR3 region has 16 residues. V was trimmed by 5 bases and J by 0 bases, leaving 13 bases between them. The CDR3 DNA reads TGTGCCAGCAGCCCCGGTGGGGGGACGAACACCGGGGAGCTGTTTTTT. Translation: CASSPGGGTNTGELFF.

The chain couples TRBV7-9 to TRBJ1-1, with D unresolved. Germline CDR1 and CDR2: SEHNR and FQNEAQ (reference sequence). The CDR3 runs to 13 residues. The V gene lost 5 bases and the J gene lost 3 bases, with 10 bases spanning the gap. CDR3 DNA sequence: TGTGCCAGCAGCCGTTTCGGGGACACTGAAGCTTTCTTT. This codes for CASSRFGDTEAFF.

The chain uses TRBV14 and TRBJ1-6, with D maybe TRBD1 (6 bases). Trimming took off 2 bases at V and 7 bases at J, with 9 bases between the two ends. CDR1 is SGHDN, CDR2 FVKESK, per germline. This CDR3 region has 14 residues. The chain's CDR3 is CASSQFQGNSPLHF. CDR3 nucleotides: TGTGCCAGCAGCCAATTCCAGGGGAATTCACCCCTCCACTTT.

The V and J genes are TRBV19 and TRBJ2-6; D might be TRBD2 (6 bases). V was cut by 8 bases and J by 4 bases, with 18 bases left in between. The germline CDR1 and CDR2 sequences are LNHDA and SQIVND (reference sequence). This CDR3 comprises 16 residues. CDR3 nucleotide sequence: TGTGCCAGTCACCCCGGAGGGTCCCGCGGGGCCAACGTCCTGACTTTC. It specifies CASHPGGSRGANVLTF.

The rearrangement uses TRBV2 and TRBJ2-3, with TRBD2 identical over 7 bases. This CDR3 is built from 13 residues. With 5 bases clipped from V and 8 bases from J, the junction kept 7 bases outside the gene matches. Germline-derived CDR1 and CDR2 are SNHLY and FYNNEI. The CDR3 loop is CASSTEREGTQYF. The CDR3 DNA follows: TGTGCCAGCAGTACCGAGCGGGAAGGTACGCAGTATTTT.

The rearrangement joins TRBV7-8 to TRBJ1-3, with 8 nucleotides matching TRBD1. Germline V gives CDR1 SGHVS, CDR2 FQNEAQ. After removal of 6 bases from V and 1 base from J, the junction contained 5 bases not matched to a gene. This CDR3 region has 15 residues. The CDR3 DNA reads TGTGCCAGCAGATTGGACAGGGAATCTGGAAACACCATATATTTT. It translates to CASRLDRESGNTIYF. Full variable domain (outside the CDR3, taken from reference TRBV7-8 and TRBJ1-3): GAGVSQSPRYKVAKRGQDVALRCDPISGHVSLFWYQQALGQGPEFLTYFQNEAQLDKSGLPSDRFFAERPEGSVSTLKIQRTQQEDSAVYLCASRLDRESGNTIYFGEGSWLTVV.

This chain links TRBV19 with TRBJ1-1; possibly TRBD1 for D (6 bases). The CDR3 covers 13 residues. Germline values: CDR1 LNHDA, CDR2 SQIVND (reference sequence). The ends were cut back, 3 bases at V and 11 bases at J, with 16 bases in the middle. The CDR3 loop is CASSIRDGQKAFF. DNA for the CDR3: TGTGCCAGTAGTATCCGGGACGGACAGAAGGCTTTCTTT.

V and J are TRBV4-3 and TRBJ1-2; TRBD1 aligns across 8 bases. Germline trimming cut 2 bases from V and 3 bases from J; bases unmatched to any gene: 11. This CDR3 spans 17 amino acids. CDR1 and CDR2 from the germline V gene are LGHNA and YSLEER. CDR3 in amino acids: CASSQTFFRTGYYGYTF. DNA for the CDR3: TGCGCCAGCAGCCAAACTTTTTTCCGGACAGGGTACTATGGCTACACCTTC.

This clone was seen only once. The J gene is TRBJ2-3, the V gene TRBV4-3; 7 bases map to TRBD1. Trimming took 0 bases from V and 6 from J; bases not matched to a gene: 12. Germline values: CDR1 LGHNA, CDR2 YSLEER. CDR3 length equals 17 residues. In DNA, the CDR3 is TGCGCCAGCAGCCAAGATTGGTCGACAGGGCTCGCTGATACGCAGTATTTT. This codes for CASSQDWSTGLADTQYF.

V usage is TRBV11-3 and J usage is TRBJ2-1; 15 nucleotides line up with TRBD2. Germline V gives CDR1 SGHNT, CDR2 YENEEA. V lost 1 base, J lost 6 bases, and 1 base stayed unmatched. This CDR3 is 16 amino acids long. CDR3 sequence: CASSLGGLAGGNEQFF. The CDR3 DNA is TGTGCCAGCAGCTTAGGGGGACTAGCGGGAGGCAATGAGCAGTTCTTC.

This clone was seen only a few times. The chain joins TRBV28 to TRBJ2-1; the match to TRBD2 covers 8 bases. The V gene end was trimmed by 3 bases and the J gene end by 8 bases; junction bases not matched to a gene: 12. Germline V CDR1 and CDR2: MDHEN, SYDVKM. The CDR3 spans 16 residues. CDR3 amino acids: CASSFSYGGASHEQFF. The CDR3 DNA reads as TGTGCCAGCAGTTTTTCTTACGGGGGGGCCTCGCATGAGCAGTTCTTC.

The chain employs TRBV9 and TRBJ1-2; the D gene is possibly TRBD1 (5 bases). The CDR3 has 14 amino acids. Trimming took off 2 bases at V and 3 bases at J, with 11 bases between the two ends. CDR1 and CDR2 from the germline V gene are SGDLS and YYNGEE. The CDR3 loop reads CASSVDSLDYGYTF. The DNA for the CDR3 is TGTGCCAGCAGCGTCGACAGTCTGGACTATGGCTACACCTTC.

This clone occurred once. The CDR3, as DNA: TGTGCCAGCAGTACCAGACAGGGGTGGACCGGGGAGCTGTTTTTT. Residues: CASSTRQGWTGELFF. This chain links TRBV28 with TRBJ2-2; 8 positions match TRBD1. After removal of 5 bases from V and 5 bases from J, the junction contained 7 bases not matched to a gene. Per the germline V gene, CDR1 is MDHEN and CDR2 is SYDVKM. The CDR3 contains 15 residues.

The chain recombines TRBV9 with TRBJ2-2, with a tentative D call TRBD1 (6 bases). Trimming pared 7 bases from V and 2 bases from J, leaving 12 bases between. CDR1 is SGDLS, CDR2 YYNGEE, per germline. The CDR3 spans 14 residues. The CDR3 spells CASQGLSNTGELFF. Written as DNA, the CDR3 is TGTGCCAGCCAGGGGCTAAGCAACACCGGGGAGCTGTTTTTT.

This clone was counted once. In DNA form, the CDR3 reads TGTGCCAGCAGCTTCGACAGGTCGAGCTCCTACGAGCAGTACTTC. Protein: CASSFDRSSSYEQYF. The chain has TRBV7-8 and TRBJ2-5; D perhaps matches TRBD1 (6 bases). The end of the DNA fits TRBJ2-7 better, so the J call may be wrong. Germline V gene lookup returns CDR1 SGHVS and CDR2 FQNEAQ. The CDR3 length is 15 residues.

The V call is TRBV6-1, the J call TRBJ2-7; 7 positions agree with TRBD1. The V segment lost 1 base and the J segment 5 bases; nucleotides outside the gene matches: 11. The CDR3 sequence is 16 residues long. Germline lookup yields CDR1 MNHNS and CDR2 SASEGT. As DNA, the CDR3 is TGTGCCAGCAGTGAAGTTGTAGGGGGCTTTGTCAACGAGCAGTACTTC. This codes for CASSEVVGGFVNEQYF.

The V gene is TRBV4-1, the J gene TRBJ2-5, with TRBD2 as a possible D gene (5 bases). This CDR3 region has 17 residues. Germline assignment: CDR1 MGHRA and CDR2 YSYEKL. Trimming removed 1 base from V and 5 bases from J, with 20 bases in between. CDR3 loop: CASSQVQRTGSGETQYF. For the CDR3, the DNA is TGCGCCAGCAGCCAAGTGCAAAGGACTGGCTCGGGGGAGACCCAGTACTTC.

This clone came up a few times. The chain uses TRBV6-1 and TRBJ1-6, with D perhaps matching TRBD1 (6 bases). Germline V gene lookup returns CDR1 MNHNS and CDR2 SASEGT. The CDR3 is 16 amino acids. V lost 0 bases and J 14 bases, leaving 20 bases between the germline ends. CDR3 DNA sequence: TGTGCCAGCAGTGAAGCGCAGGGACACGCTAGGAGAGCCCTCCACTTT. Protein: CASSEAQGHARRALHF.

The chain links TRBV19 to TRBJ1-1; perhaps TRBD1 as D (6 bases). The CDR3 is 16 residues long. The germline V gene encodes CDR1 LNHDA and CDR2 SQIVND (reference sequence). V gave up 8 bases and J gave up 0 bases, with 19 bases separating them. CDR3 region: CASLMGGGGMNTEAFF. The CDR3 DNA follows: TGTGCCAGTTTAATGGGGGGAGGGGGAATGAACACTGAAGCTTTCTTT.